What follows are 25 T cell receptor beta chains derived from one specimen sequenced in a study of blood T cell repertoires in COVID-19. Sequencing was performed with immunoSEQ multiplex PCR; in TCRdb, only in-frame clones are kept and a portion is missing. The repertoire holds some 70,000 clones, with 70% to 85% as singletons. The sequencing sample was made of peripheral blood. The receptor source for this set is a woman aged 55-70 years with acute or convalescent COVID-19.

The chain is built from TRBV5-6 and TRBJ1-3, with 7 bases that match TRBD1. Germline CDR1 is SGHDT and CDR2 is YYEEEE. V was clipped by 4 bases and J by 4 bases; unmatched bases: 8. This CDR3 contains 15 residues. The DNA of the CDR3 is TGTGCCAGCAGCGCCTGGACAGGATACGGAAACACCATATATTTT. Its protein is CASSAWTGYGNTIYF.

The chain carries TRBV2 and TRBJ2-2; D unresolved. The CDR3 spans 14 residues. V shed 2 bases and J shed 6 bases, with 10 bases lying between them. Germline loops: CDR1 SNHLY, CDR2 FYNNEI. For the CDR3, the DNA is TGTGCCAGCAGTGAACTAACCCCCCCCGGGGAGCTGTTTTTT. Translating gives CASSELTPPGELFF. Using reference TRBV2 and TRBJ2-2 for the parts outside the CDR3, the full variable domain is EPEVTQTPSHQVTQMGQEVILRCVPISNHLYFYWYRQILGQKVEFLVSFYNNEISEKSEIFDDQFSVERPDGSNFTLKIRSTKLEDSAMYFCASSELTPPGELFFGEGSRLTVL.

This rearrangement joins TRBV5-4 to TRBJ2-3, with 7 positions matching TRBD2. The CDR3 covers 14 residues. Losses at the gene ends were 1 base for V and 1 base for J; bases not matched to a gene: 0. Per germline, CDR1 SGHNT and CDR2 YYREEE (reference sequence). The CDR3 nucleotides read TGTGCCAGCAGCTTGACTAGCGGCACAGATACGCAGTATTTT. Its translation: CASSLTSGTDTQYF.

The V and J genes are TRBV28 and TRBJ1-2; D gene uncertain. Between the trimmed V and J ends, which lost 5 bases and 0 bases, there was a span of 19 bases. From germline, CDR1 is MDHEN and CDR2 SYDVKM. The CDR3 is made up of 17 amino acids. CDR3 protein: CASSPPRHQGANYGYTF. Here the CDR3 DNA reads TGTGCCAGCAGTCCCCCCAGACACCAAGGCGCTAACTATGGCTACACCTTC.

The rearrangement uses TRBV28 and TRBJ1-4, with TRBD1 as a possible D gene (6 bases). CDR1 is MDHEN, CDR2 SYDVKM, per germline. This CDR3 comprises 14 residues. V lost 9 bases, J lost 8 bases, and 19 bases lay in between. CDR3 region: CASWTQGHGEKLFF. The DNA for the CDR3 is TGTGCCAGTTGGACCCAGGGGCATGGGGAAAAACTGTTTTTT.

CDR3 DNA: TGCGCCAGCAGCTTGCTGGCTGAATCAGATACGCAGTATTTT. Translating it yields CASSLLAESDTQYF. The chain uses TRBV5-1 and TRBJ2-3; the D is unclear. The ends were cut back, 1 base at V and 4 bases at J, with 10 bases in the middle. Per germline, CDR1 SGHRS and CDR2 YFSETQ. This CDR3 is 14 amino acids long.

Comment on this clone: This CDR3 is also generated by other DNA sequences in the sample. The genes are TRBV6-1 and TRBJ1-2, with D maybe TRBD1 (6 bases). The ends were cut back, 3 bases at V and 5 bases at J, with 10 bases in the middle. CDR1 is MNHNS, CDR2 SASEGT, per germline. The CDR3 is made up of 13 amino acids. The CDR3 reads CASSERTDYGYTF. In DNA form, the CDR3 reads TGTGCCAGCAGTGAGAGGACAGATTATGGCTACACCTTC.

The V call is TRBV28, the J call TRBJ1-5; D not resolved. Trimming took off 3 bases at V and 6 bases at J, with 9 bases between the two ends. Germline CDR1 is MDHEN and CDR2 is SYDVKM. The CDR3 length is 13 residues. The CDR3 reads CASSLPGSQPQHF. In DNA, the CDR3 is TGTGCCAGCAGTTTGCCCGGTAGTCAGCCCCAGCATTTT. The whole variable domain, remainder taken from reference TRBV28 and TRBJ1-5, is DVKVTQSSRYLVKRTGEKVFLECVQDMDHENMFWYRQDPGLGLRLIYFSYDVKMKEKGDIPEGYSVSREKKERFSLILESASTNQTSMYLCASSLPGSQPQHFGDGTRLSIL.

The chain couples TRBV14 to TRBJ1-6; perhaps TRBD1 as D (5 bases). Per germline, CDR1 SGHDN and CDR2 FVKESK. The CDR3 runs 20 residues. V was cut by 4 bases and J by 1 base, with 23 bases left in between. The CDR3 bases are TGTGCCAGCAGCCCCCTTTCTTCGCGGGGGGTAGGGTCCTATAATTCACCCCTCCACTTT. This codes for CASSPLSSRGVGSYNSPLHF.

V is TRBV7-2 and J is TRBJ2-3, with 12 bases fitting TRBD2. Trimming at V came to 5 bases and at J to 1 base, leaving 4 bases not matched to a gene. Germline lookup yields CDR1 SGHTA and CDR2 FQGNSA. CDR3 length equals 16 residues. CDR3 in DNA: TGTGCCAGCAGCACCCGACTAGCGGGGGGCACAGATACGCAGTATTTT. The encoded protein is CASSTRLAGGTDTQYF.

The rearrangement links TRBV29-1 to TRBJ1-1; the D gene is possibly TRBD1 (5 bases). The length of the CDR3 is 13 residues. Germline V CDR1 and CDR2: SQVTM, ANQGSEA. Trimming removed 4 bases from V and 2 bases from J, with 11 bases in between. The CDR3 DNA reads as TGCAGCGTTGTAGTCAGGGCTAACACTGAAGCTTTCTTT. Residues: CSVVVRANTEAFF. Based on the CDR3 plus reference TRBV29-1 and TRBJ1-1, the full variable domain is SAVISQKPSRDICQRGTSLTIQCQVDSQVTMMFWYRQQPGQSLTLIATANQGSEATYESGFVIDKFPISRPNLTFSTLTVSNMSPEDSSIYLCSVVVRANTEAFFGQGTRLTVV.

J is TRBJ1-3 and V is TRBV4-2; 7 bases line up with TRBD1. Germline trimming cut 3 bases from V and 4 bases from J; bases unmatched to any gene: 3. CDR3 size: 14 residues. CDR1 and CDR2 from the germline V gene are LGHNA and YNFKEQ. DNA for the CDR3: TGTGCCAGCAGCCAGTCCAGGGGGGGAAACACCATATATTTT. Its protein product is CASSQSRGGNTIYF.

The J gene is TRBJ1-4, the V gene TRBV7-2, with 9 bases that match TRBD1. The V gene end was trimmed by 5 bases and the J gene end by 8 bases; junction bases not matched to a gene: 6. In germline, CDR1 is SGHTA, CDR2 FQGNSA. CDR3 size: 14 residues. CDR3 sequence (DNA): TGTGCCAGCAGCCCTACAGGGGGCAGAGAAAAACTGTTTTTT. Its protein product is CASSPTGGREKLFF.

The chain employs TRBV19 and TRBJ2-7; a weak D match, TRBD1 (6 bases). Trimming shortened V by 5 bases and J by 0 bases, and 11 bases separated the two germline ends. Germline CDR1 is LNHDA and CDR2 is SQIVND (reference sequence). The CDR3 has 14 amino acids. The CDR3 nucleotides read TGTGCCAGTAGTCCGGGACACCTCTCCTACGAGCAGTACTTC. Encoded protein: CASSPGHLSYEQYF.

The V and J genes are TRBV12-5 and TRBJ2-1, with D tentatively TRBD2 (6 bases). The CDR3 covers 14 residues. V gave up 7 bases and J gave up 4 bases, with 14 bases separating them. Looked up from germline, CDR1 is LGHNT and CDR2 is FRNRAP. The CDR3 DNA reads TGTGCTAGTGTAGGAGGGGCGAATTACAATGAGCAGTTCTTC. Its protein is CASVGGANYNEQFF.

The CDR3: CASSESMGDRGTGETIYGYTF. CDR3 bases: TGCGCCAGCAGTGAGTCGATGGGAGACAGGGGGACCGGGGAAACCATCTATGGCTACACCTTC. V and J are TRBV10-1 and TRBJ1-2; TRBD1 aligns across 9 bases. Germline CDR1 is WNHNN and CDR2 is SYGVQD (reference sequence). With V trimmed by 0 bases and J by 4 bases, 21 bases remained unmatched. This CDR3 comprises 21 residues.

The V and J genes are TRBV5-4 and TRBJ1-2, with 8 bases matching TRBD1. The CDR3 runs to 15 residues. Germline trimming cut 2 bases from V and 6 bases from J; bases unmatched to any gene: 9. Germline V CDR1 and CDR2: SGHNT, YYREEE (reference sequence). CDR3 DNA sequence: TGTGCCAGCAGCTTACAAGCCAGGGGGCTGGATGGCTACACCTTC. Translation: CASSLQARGLDGYTF.

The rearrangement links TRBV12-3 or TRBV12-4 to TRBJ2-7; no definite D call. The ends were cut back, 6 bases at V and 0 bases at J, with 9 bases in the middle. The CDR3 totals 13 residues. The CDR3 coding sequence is TGTGCCAGCAGGCCCGACAACTCCTACGAGCAGTACTTC. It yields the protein CASRPDNSYEQYF.

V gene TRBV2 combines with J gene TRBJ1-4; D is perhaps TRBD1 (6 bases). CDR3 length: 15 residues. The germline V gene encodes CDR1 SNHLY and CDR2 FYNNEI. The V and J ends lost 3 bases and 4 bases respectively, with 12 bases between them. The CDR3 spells CASSEGAGDNEKLFF. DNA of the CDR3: TGTGCCAGCAGTGAGGGGGCCGGAGATAATGAAAAACTGTTTTTT.

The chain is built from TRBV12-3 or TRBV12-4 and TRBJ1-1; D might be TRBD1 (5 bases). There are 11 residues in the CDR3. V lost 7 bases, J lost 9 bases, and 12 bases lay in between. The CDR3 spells CASILTAQAFF. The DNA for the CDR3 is TGTGCCAGCATACTGACAGCCCAAGCTTTCTTT.

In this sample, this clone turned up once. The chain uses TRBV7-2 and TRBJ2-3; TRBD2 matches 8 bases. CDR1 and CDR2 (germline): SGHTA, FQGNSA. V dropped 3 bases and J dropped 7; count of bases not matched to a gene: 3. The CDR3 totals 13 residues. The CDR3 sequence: CASSLRGENTQYF. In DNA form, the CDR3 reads TGTGCCAGCAGCTTGCGGGGGGAGAATACGCAGTATTTT.

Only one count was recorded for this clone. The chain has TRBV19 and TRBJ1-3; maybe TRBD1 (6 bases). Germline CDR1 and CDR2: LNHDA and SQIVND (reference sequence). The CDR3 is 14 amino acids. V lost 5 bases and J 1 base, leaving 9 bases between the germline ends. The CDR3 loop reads CASSYQGSGNTIYF. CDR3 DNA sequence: TGTGCCAGTAGTTACCAGGGGTCTGGAAACACCATATATTTT.

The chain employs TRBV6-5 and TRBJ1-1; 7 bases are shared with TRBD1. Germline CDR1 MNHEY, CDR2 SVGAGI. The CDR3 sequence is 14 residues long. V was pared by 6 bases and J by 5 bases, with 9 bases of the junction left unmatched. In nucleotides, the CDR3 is TGTGCCAGCAGCCCGGAATACAGGGGAACTGAAGCTTTCTTT. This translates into CASSPEYRGTEAFF.

The CDR3 DNA reads TGTGCCAGCAGCGCAAGACTAGCGGGAGGGCCTTACACCGGGGAGCTGTTTTTT. This gives the protein CASSARLAGGPYTGELFF. The rearrangement links TRBV7-2 to TRBJ2-2; 14 bases match TRBD2. This CDR3 spans 18 amino acids. Trimming removed 5 bases from V and 3 bases from J; junction bases left unmatched: 8. The germline CDR1 and CDR2 sequences are SGHTA and FQGNSA.

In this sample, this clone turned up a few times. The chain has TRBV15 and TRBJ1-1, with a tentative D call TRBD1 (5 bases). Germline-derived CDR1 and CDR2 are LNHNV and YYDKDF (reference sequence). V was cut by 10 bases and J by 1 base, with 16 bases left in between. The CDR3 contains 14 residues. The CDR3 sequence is CASRLGGTNTEAFF. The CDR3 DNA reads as TGTGCCAGCAGATTGGGAGGGACGAACACTGAAGCTTTCTTT.